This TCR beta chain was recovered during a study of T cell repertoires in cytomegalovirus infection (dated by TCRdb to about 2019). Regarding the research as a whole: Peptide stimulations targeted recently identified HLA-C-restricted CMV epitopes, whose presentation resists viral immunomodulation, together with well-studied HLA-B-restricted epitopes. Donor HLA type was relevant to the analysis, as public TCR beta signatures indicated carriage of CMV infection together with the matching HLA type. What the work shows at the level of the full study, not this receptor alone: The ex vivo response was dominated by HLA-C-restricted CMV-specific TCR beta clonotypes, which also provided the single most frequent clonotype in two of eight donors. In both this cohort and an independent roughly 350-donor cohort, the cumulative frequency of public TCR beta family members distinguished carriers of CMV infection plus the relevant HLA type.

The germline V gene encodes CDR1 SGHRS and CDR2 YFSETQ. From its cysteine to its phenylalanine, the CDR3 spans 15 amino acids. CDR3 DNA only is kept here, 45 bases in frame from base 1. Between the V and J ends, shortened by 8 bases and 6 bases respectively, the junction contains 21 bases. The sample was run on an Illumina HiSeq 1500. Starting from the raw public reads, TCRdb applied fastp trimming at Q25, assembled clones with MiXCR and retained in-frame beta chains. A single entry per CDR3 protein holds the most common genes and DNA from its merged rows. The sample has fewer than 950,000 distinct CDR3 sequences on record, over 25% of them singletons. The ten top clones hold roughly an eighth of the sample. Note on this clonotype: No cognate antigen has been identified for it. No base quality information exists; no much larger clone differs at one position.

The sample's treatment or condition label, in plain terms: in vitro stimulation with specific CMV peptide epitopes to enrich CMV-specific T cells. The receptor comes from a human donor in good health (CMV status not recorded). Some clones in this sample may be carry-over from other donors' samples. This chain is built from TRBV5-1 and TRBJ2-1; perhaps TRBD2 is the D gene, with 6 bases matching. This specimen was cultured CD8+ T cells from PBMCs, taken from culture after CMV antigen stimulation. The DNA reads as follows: TGCGCCAGTCGGGGTAGCGGAGAACTTGGCAATGAGCAGTTCTTC. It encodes CASRGSGELGNEQFF.